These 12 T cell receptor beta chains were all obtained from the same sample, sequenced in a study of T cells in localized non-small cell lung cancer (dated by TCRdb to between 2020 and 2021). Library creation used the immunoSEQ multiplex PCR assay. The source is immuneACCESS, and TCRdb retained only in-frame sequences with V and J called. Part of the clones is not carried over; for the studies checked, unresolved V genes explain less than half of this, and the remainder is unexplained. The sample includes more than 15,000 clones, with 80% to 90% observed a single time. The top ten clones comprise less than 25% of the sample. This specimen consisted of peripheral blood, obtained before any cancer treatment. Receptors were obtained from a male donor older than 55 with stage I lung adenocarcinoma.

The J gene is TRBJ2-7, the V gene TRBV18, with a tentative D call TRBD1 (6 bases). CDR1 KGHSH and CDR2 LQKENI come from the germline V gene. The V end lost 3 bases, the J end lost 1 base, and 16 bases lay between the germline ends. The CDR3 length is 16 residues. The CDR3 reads CASSPRTDSTSYEQYF. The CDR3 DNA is TGTGCCAGCTCACCCAGGACAGACTCAACGTCCTACGAGCAGTACTTC.

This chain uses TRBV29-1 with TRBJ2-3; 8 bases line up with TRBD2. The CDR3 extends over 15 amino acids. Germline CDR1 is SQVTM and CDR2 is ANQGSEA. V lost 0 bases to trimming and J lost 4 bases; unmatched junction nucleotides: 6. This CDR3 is CSVEDFGREPDTQYF. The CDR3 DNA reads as TGCAGCGTTGAAGATTTCGGGAGGGAGCCAGATACGCAGTATTTT.

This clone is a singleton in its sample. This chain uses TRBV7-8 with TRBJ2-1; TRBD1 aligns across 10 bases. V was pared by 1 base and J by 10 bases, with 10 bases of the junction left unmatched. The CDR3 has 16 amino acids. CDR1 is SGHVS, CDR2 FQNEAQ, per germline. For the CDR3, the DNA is TGTGCCAGCAGCTTAGTGGGGGGGACAGGGGCTTTAGAGCAGTTCTTC. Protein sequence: CASSLVGGTGALEQFF.

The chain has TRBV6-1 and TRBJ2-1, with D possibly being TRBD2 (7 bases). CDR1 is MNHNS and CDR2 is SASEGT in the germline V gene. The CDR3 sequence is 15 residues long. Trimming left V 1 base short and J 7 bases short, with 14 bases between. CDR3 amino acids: CASSEEGGGRNEQFF. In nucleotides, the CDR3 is TGTGCCAGCAGTGAAGAGGGGGGGGGACGGAATGAGCAGTTCTTC.

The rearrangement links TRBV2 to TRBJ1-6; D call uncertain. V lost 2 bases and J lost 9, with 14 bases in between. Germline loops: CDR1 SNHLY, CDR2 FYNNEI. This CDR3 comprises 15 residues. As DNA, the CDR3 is TGTGCCAGCAGTGAAACTGGAAACTGGGGTTCACCCCTCCACTTT. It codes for CASSETGNWGSPLHF.

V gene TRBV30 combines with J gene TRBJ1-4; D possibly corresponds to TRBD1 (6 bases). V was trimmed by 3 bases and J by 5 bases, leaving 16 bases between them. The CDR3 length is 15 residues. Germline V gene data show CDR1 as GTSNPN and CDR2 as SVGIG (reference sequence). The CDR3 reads CAWRGIQGLNEKLFF. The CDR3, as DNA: TGTGCCTGGAGGGGAATACAGGGACTAAATGAAAAACTGTTTTTT.

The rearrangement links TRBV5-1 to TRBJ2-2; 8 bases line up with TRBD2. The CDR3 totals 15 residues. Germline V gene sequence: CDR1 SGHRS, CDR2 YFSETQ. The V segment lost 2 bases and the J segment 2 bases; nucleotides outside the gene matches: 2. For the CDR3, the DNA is TGCGCCAGCAGCTTCGGACTAGCTAACACCGGGGAGCTGTTTTTT. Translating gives CASSFGLANTGELFF. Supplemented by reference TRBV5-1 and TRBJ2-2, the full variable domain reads KAGVTQTPRYLIKTRGQQVTLSCSPISGHRSVSWYQQTPGQGLQFLFEYFSETQRNKGNFPGRFSGRQFSNSRSEMNVSTLELGDSALYLCASSFGLANTGELFFGEGSRLTVL.

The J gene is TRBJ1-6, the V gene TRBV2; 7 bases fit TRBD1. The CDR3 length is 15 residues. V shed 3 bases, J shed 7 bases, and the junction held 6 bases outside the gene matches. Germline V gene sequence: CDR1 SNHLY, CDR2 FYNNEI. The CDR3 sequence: CASSEEGQRNSPLHF. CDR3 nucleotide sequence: TGTGCCAGCAGTGAGGAGGGACAGAGAAATTCACCCCTCCACTTT.

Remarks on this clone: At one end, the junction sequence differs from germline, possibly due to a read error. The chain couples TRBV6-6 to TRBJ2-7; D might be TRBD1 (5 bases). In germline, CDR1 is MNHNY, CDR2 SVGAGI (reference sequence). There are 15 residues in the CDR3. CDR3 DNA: TGTGCCAGCAGTTACACAGGACACCGATCTGCGCACGCCGACTTC. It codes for CASSYTGHRSAHADF.

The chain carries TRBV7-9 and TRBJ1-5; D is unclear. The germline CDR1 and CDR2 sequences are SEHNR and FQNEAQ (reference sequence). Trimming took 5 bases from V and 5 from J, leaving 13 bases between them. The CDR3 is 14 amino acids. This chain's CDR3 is CASSPPGGDQPQHF. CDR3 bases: TGTGCCAGCAGCCCTCCGGGAGGCGATCAGCCCCAGCATTTT.

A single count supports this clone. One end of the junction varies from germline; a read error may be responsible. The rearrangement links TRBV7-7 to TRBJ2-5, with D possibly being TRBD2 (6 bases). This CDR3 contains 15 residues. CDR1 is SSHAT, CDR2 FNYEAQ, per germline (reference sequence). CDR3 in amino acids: CASSLGGGSGETQYF. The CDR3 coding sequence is TGTGCTAGCAGCTTAGGAGGAGGGTCCGGGGAGACCCAGTACTTC.

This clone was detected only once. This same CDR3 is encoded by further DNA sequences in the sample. CDR3 in amino acids: CASSLGPLYEQYF. The CDR3 DNA reads as TGTGCCAGCAGTTTAGGGCCTCTTTACGAGCAGTACTTC. The chain carries TRBV28 and TRBJ2-7; no firm D call. The CDR3 is 13 residues long. Germline V lookup: CDR1 MDHEN, CDR2 SYDVKM. V lost 2 bases and J 4 bases, leaving 9 bases between the germline ends.